A selection of T cell receptor beta chains follows, all from one sample in a study of CD8+CD57+ T cells in acquired aplastic anemia. Via MiXCR, TCRdb re-called the reads, giving one row per CDR3 protein. The repertoire includes some 64,000 distinct CDR3 sequences, less than 65% of them detected once, and over 2% sits in the top ten. Sequenced material: sorted CD4+, CD8+, or CD8+CD57+ T cells (not recorded which) from PBMCs. These receptor sequences come from a human donor in good health, serving as a control. Each CDR3 is given with its conserved first and last residue. Each record gives: clone size, V gene, D gene, J gene, CDR3 DNA, CDR3 protein. D genes are given only for firm matches. Some rows mark clone size as missing; the rest say once, few, many or name a class of expanded clone.

clone size: many; V gene: TRBV5-1; D gene: NA; J gene: TRBJ1-3; CDR3 DNA: TGCGCCAGCAGCTCGGGTTTGGGTATAGACGGAAACACCATATATTTT; CDR3 protein: CASSSGLGIDGNTIYF
clone size: many; V gene: TRBV2; D gene: TRBD2; J gene: TRBJ2-1; CDR3 DNA: TGTGCCAGCAGCGCCGCCGGGACTAGCGGGAGTCATGAGCAGTTCTTC; CDR3 protein: CASSAAGTSGSHEQFF
clone size: many; V gene: TRBV18; D gene: TRBD1; J gene: TRBJ1-2; CDR3 DNA: TGTGCCAGCTCACCTTCCCGGACAGGGCATAACTATGGCTACACCTTC; CDR3 protein: CASSPSRTGHNYGYTF
clone size: NA; V gene: TRBV19; D gene: NA; J gene: TRBJ1-2; CDR3 DNA: TGTGCCAGTATGCTGAACTATGGCTACACCTTC; CDR3 protein: CASMLNYGYTF
clone size: medium-sized; V gene: TRBV24-1; D gene: NA; J gene: TRBJ2-1; CDR3 DNA: TGTGCCACCAGTCTCTCGGGTGCTGAGCAGTTCTTC; CDR3 protein: CATSLSGAEQFF
clone size: many; V gene: TRBV7-7; D gene: NA; J gene: TRBJ2-2; CDR3 DNA: TGTGCTAGCAGCTTAGACCTACCGAACACCGGGGAGCTGTTTTTT; CDR3 protein: CASSLDLPNTGELFF
clone size: NA; V gene: TRBV9; D gene: TRBD2; J gene: TRBJ2-5; CDR3 DNA: TGTGCCAGCAGCCCCAACGCCAGGACTAGCGGGACCGAGACCCAGTACTTC; CDR3 protein: CASSPNARTSGTETQYF
clone size: once; V gene: TRBV15; D gene: TRBD1; J gene: TRBJ1-6; CDR3 DNA: TGTGCCACCAGCCTTGACAGGGATAATTCACCCCTCCACTTT; CDR3 protein: CATSLDRDNSPLHF
clone size: NA; V gene: TRBV6-2/TRBV6-3; D gene: NA; J gene: TRBJ1-2; CDR3 DNA: TGTGCCAGCAGTTCCCGGGGACACCATGGCTACACCTTC; CDR3 protein: CASSSRGHHGYTF
clone size: NA; V gene: TRBV2; D gene: NA; J gene: TRBJ1-4; CDR3 DNA: TGTGCCAGTGCAACTAATGAAAAACTGTTTTTT; CDR3 protein: CASATNEKLFF
clone size: many; V gene: TRBV11-3; D gene: NA; J gene: TRBJ2-4; CDR3 DNA: TGTGCCAGCAGCTCTTCAGGGTTAAGGGCCAAAAACATTCAGTACTTC; CDR3 protein: CASSSSGLRAKNIQYF
clone size: many; V gene: TRBV19; D gene: NA; J gene: TRBJ1-5; CDR3 DNA: TGTGCCAGTAGTATTGAACACCAAACATATCAGCCCCAGCATTTT; CDR3 protein: CASSIEHQTYQPQHF
clone size: many; V gene: TRBV28; D gene: NA; J gene: TRBJ1-1; CDR3 DNA: TGTGCCAGCACCCCGGGTTCCATGAACACTGAAGCTTTCTTT; CDR3 protein: CASTPGSMNTEAFF
clone size: NA; V gene: TRBV2; D gene: TRBD1; J gene: TRBJ2-7; CDR3 DNA: TGTGCCAGCAGTTCTCGGGACAGGTCCGAGCAGTACTTC; CDR3 protein: CASSSRDRSEQYF
clone size: NA; V gene: TRBV29-1; D gene: TRBD2; J gene: TRBJ2-3; CDR3 DNA: TGCAGCGTTAAGATGGGACTAGCGGGAGAGTTTCGCGCAGATACGCAGTATTTT; CDR3 protein: CSVKMGLAGEFRADTQYF
clone size: few; V gene: TRBV19; D gene: NA; J gene: TRBJ1-6; CDR3 DNA: TGTGCCAGTAGTTCCGAGACAGGATATAATTCACCCCTCCACTTT; CDR3 protein: CASSSETGYNSPLHF
clone size: NA; V gene: TRBV2; D gene: NA; J gene: TRBJ2-6; CDR3 DNA: TGTGCCAGCAGGTACGCAGGGTTCGCTGGGGCCAACGTCCTGACTTTC; CDR3 protein: CASRYAGFAGANVLTF
clone size: few; V gene: TRBV9; D gene: NA; J gene: TRBJ1-2; CDR3 DNA: TGTGCCAGCAGCGTTCCGGGGTCCTATGGCTACACCTTC; CDR3 protein: CASSVPGSYGYTF
clone size: NA; V gene: TRBV19; D gene: NA; J gene: TRBJ2-7; CDR3 DNA: TGTGCCAGTCAGGGACGGAATCAGCCCCAGCATTACTTC; CDR3 protein: CASQGRNQPQHYF
clone size: NA; V gene: TRBV10-3; D gene: NA; J gene: TRBJ2-3; CDR3 DNA: TGTGCCATCAGGCGGGCAGATACGCAGTATTTT; CDR3 protein: CAIRRADTQYF
clone size: many; V gene: TRBV13; D gene: TRBD2; J gene: TRBJ2-3; CDR3 DNA: TGTGCCAGCAGCTTGCGGGAGGTAGGAGATACGCAGTATTTT; CDR3 protein: CASSLREVGDTQYF
clone size: many; V gene: TRBV19; D gene: TRBD1; J gene: TRBJ1-1; CDR3 DNA: TGTGCCAGTAGGAATACGGCCGGGACAGGGCTAGGGAGCACTGAAGCTTTCTTT; CDR3 protein: CASRNTAGTGLGSTEAFF